This T cell receptor beta chain is from a study of CD8 T cells in ankylosing spondylitis. Researchers built TCR beta libraries using quantitative 5'-RACE with molecular barcodes. TCRdb re-called the 5' RACE reads with MiXCR, one entry per CDR3 protein. The sample records about 450,000 distinct CDR3 sequences, more than 25% being singletons. Findings and limits, study-wide: Existing reports had already noted some motif variants in reactive arthritis synovial fluid and blood. Disease-linked clones reportedly concentrated significantly in matched ankylosing spondylitis synovial fluid. A TCR beta motif of eight or nine highly homologous variants seemed to mark ankylosing spondylitis blood.

Trimming cost V 0 bases and J 10 bases; bases outside gene matches: 15. CDR1 is SGHDT and CDR2 is YYEEEE in the germline V gene. CDR3 length equals 16 residues. There are a few counts of this clonotype. The antigen is undetermined. This chain joins TRBV5-6 and TRBJ1-1; 7 bases agree with TRBD1. The TCR was taken from a male donor with ankylosing spondylitis. Sequencing was done on a sample of blood, either unsorted or a sorted T cell fraction (not recorded which). The CDR3 is CASSLVGTTGRQGAFF. In nucleotides, the CDR3 is TGTGCCAGCAGCTTGGTGGGGACGACAGGGAGGCAGGGAGCTTTCTTT.